The T cell receptor beta chain described here comes from a study of blood T cell repertoires in COVID-19. At the level of the study: Samples came from the United States, Italy and Spain, spanning acute and convalescent COVID-19.

The germline V gene encodes CDR1 SGHAT and CDR2 FQNNGV. Trimming stripped 1 base from V and 5 bases from J, with 15 bases between. The CDR3 extends over 15 amino acids. Original processing notes: Using reference gene primer amplification, nucleated cell counts were estimated. Using immunoSEQ multiplex PCR, the repertoire was profiled, and TCRdb retains in-frame clones only, with some absent. The D gene and trimming were derived from the DNA, and the V and J assignments and clone size from that table. The sample records fewer than 350,000 clones, 88% being singletons. Membership in each cohort depended on participant-reported clinical history.

The material sequenced was PBMCs or T cells enriched from blood (not recorded which). V gene TRBV11-2 combines with J gene TRBJ2-7, with TRBD2 as a possible D gene (6 bases). This clonotype was sampled from a woman aged 55 to 70 in a cohort exposed to, infected with or recovered from COVID-19 (not recorded which). CDR3 sequence: CASSLVPSASHEQYF. CDR3 in DNA: TGTGCCAGCAGCTTAGTACCTAGCGCTAGCCACGAGCAGTACTTC.